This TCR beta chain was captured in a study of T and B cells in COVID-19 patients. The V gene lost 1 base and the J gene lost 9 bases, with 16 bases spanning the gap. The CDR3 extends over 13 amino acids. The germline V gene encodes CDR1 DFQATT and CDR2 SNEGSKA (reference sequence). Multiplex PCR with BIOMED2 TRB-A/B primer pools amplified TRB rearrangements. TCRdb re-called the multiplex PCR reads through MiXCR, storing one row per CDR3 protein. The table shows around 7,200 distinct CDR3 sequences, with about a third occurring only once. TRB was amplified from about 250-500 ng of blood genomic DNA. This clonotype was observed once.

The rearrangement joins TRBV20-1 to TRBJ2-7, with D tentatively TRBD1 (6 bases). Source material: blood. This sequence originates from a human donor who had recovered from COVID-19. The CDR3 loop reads CSARGGPAVGQYV. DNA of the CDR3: TGCAGTGCTAGAGGGGGGCCGGCAGTGGGGCAGTACGTC.